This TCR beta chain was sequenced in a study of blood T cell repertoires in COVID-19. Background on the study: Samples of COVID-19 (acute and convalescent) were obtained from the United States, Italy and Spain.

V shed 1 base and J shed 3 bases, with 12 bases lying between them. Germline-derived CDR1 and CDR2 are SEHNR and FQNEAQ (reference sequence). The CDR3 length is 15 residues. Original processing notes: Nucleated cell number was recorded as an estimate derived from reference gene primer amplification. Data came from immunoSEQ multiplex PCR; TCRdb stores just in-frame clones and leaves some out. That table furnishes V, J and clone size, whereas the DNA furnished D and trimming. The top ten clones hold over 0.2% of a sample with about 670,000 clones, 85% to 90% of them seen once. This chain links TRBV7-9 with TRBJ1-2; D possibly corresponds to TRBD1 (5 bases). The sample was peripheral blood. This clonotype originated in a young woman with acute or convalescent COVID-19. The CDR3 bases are TGTGCCAGCAGCTTAGGGGTAGGGGTGGACTATGGCTACACCTTC. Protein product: CASSLGVGVDYGYTF.